One sample yielded the 8 T cell receptor beta chains listed below, sequenced in a study of T-cell reconstitution after alpha-beta-depleted transplantation in children. Using unique molecular identifiers, the investigators prepared the TCRbeta library. MiXCR, applied by TCRdb to the PCR reads, yields one record per CDR3 protein. The repertoire holds roughly 180,000 distinct CDR3 sequences, with 8.5% to 14% as singletons. The starting material was PBMCs, obtained before TCRalphabeta/CD19-depleted stem cell transplant. These receptors came from a boy younger than 10 with acute myeloid leukemia, due to receive a stem cell transplant.

This clonotype was found many times. This chain connects TRBV5-6 to TRBJ2-7, with a tentative D call TRBD1 (5 bases). Germline CDR1 and CDR2: SGHDT and YYEEEE. The germline V and J ends were trimmed by 4 bases and 4 bases, with 18 bases remaining between them. This CDR3 spans 15 amino acids. CDR3 nucleotides: TGTGCCAGCAGCCGGTTTGGGTGGGGCGGATACGAGCAGTACTTC. This gives the protein CASSRFGWGGYEQYF. Complete variable domain (other parts from reference TRBV5-6 and TRBJ2-7): DAGVTQSPTHLIKTRGQQVTLRCSPKSGHDTVSWYQQALGQGPQFIFQYYEEEERQRGNFPDRFSGHQFPNYSSELNVNALLLGDSALYLCASSRFGWGGYEQYFGPGTRLTVT.

Ten or more counts support this clonotype. The chain joins TRBV20-1 to TRBJ2-7, with a possible D match to TRBD2 (6 bases). The V end was cut by 1 base, the J end by 4 bases, with 17 bases between. CDR1 is DFQATT, CDR2 SNEGSKA, per germline (reference sequence). The CDR3 spans 15 residues. CDR3 in DNA: TGCAGTGCTAGAGTTCGGGTCGGGAGACCTTACGAGCAGTACTTC. This codes for CSARVRVGRPYEQYF.

The rearrangement joins TRBV18 to TRBJ1-1, with 8 bases matching TRBD1. V dropped 6 bases and J dropped 3; count of bases not matched to a gene: 6. Germline CDR1 reads KGHSH; CDR2 reads LQKENI. CDR3 length: 14 residues. This chain's CDR3 is CASSLNRGDTEAFF. The DNA for the CDR3 is TGTGCCAGCTCCCTTAACAGGGGGGACACTGAAGCTTTCTTT.

This clonotype turned up a few times. The chain combines TRBV20-1 with TRBJ1-2; D possibly corresponds to TRBD1 (6 bases). Deletions cut 6 bases from V and 1 base from J, with 42 bases between. This CDR3 comprises 23 residues. Germline lookup yields CDR1 DFQATT and CDR2 SNEGSKA (reference sequence). The CDR3, as DNA: TGCAGTGCCGTCGATCTCACAGGGAGCGACGGAGTACGTAAATCGGACTATAACTATGGCTACACCTTC. Residues: CSAVDLTGSDGVRKSDYNYGYTF.

Regarding this clonotype: This may be a read error: a much more frequent sequence differs by one nucleotide. V usage is TRBV20-1 and J usage is TRBJ2-7; D is uncertain. This CDR3 comprises 14 residues. Trimming shortened V by 1 base and J by 0 bases, and 10 bases separated the two germline ends. Looked up from germline, CDR1 is DFQATT and CDR2 is SNEGSKA (reference sequence). The DNA for the CDR3 is TGCAGTGCTAGAGCAAGGCAAAGCTCCTACGAGCAGTACTTC. As protein: CSARARQSSYEQYF.

The table lists this clonotype with many counts. The chain recombines TRBV5-1 with TRBJ2-2; no clear D gene. The CDR3 covers 15 residues. Trimming pared 2 bases from V and 0 bases from J, leaving 8 bases between. CDR1 and CDR2 from the germline V gene are SGHRS and YFSETQ. This CDR3 is CASSFSRTNTGELFF. The CDR3 region has the DNA TGCGCCAGCAGCTTCTCGCGGACGAACACCGGGGAGCTGTTTTTT.

In its sample, this clonotype was seen many times. This sequence may be a read error, since a much larger clone differs from it by one base. The chain has TRBV11-1 and TRBJ2-7, with TRBD2 matching over 8 bases. Germline V gives CDR1 SGHAT, CDR2 FQDESV (reference sequence). The CDR3 extends over 14 amino acids. Trimming at V came to 4 bases and at J to 0 bases, leaving 2 bases not matched to a gene. The CDR3 loop is CASSWSGSSYEQYF. In nucleotides, the CDR3 is TGTGCCAGCAGCTGGAGCGGGAGCTCCTACGAGCAGTACTTC. Using reference TRBV11-1 and TRBJ2-7 for the parts outside the CDR3, the full variable domain is EAEVAQSPRYKITEKSQAVAFWCDPISGHATLYWYRQILGQGPELLVQFQDESVVDDSQLPKDRFSAERLKGVDSTLKIQPAELGDSAMYLCASSWSGSSYEQYFGPGTRLTVT.

There are many counts of this clonotype. CDR3 protein: CSAPDGTVSKNIQYF. CDR3 nucleotide sequence: TGCAGTGCTCCCGACGGAACGGTGTCCAAAAACATTCAGTACTTC. This chain uses TRBV20-1 with TRBJ2-4; D gene unclear. Germline values: CDR1 DFQATT, CDR2 SNEGSKA (reference sequence). Deletions cut 5 bases from V and 2 bases from J, with 16 bases between. The CDR3 has 15 residues.